The T cell receptor beta chain under discussion was sequenced for a study of Graves' ophthalmopathy and Graves' hyperthyroidism (dated by TCRdb to 2017 to 2018). For the study in its entirety: Peripheral blood was collected at initial diagnosis, prior to any treatment. TCR beta repertoire signatures were used to distinguish Graves' ophthalmopathy from Graves' hyperthyroidism and to predict progression to ophthalmopathy. In total, 135 blood samples were TCR-sequenced: 40 to 45 ophthalmopathy, some 75 hyperthyroidism and roughly 17 hyperthyroidism-to-ophthalmopathy patients. A discovery set of 100 patients (43 ophthalmopathy, 55 to 65 stable hyperthyroidism) was enrolled to explore V-J signatures distinguishing ophthalmopathy from hyperthyroidism. An independent validation cohort comprised roughly 20 hyperthyroidism patients and over 15 patients who later progressed from hyperthyroidism to ophthalmopathy. In over 5 hyperthyroidism patients, the T-cell repertoire of thyroid tissue was compared with the T-cell repertoire of blood. After sampling, hyperthyroidism patients received methimazole starting at 30 mg daily, and ophthalmopathy patients received high-dose intravenous methylprednisolone. Points the paper makes about the study in general: Among expanded thyroid clonotypes with frequency above 0.001, most also showed up in blood, which suggests that blood repertoires may reflect the thyroid immune response. Ophthalmopathy was separated from stable hyperthyroidism by the 13-signature model with just under 90% sensitivity and roughly 82% specificity in cross-validation and with 80%/75% in the test set. Sample size was not predetermined statistically, and investigators were not blinded to group allocation. In validation, the model predicted ophthalmopathy progression with less than 71% sensitivity and 72.22% specificity; some twelve predicted patients were CT-confirmed with GO in a median of 6.5 months.

Ophthalmopathy patients had moderately to severely active disease, Clinical Activity Score of at least 3, NOSPECS grade of at least 4, and disease duration under 3 months. Patients were excluded if they had other autoimmune diseases, uncontrolled infections, pregnancy or lactation. Diagnosis was based on clinical symptoms, serum thyroxine, TRAb, thyroid ultrasound and orbital computed tomography. PBMCs were isolated from approximately 10 ml of fresh peripheral blood by Ficoll-Paque density gradient centrifugation. Total RNA was extracted using Trizol reagent, and RNA quality was checked on an Agilent 2100 Bioanalyzer. For repertoire sequencing, TCR beta CDR3 regions were amplified from RNA transcripts. The first round of RT-PCR was done with HTBI primers and the Qiagen OneStep RT-PCR kit, and was followed by a second round of multiplex PCR, then size selection and purification. Sequencing of the libraries was carried out on an Illumina HiSeq2000 in paired-end mode with 100 bp reads. In the source study's methods: SOAPnuke was used to process the reads, throwing out any read that had adapters, had uncalled bases, had a mean Phred below 15, or lacked an exact constant-primer or identifier match. COPE v1.2.5 was used to merge high-quality paired reads. Each unique nucleotide sequence was defined as a clonotype, and clonotypes were aligned to IMGT TRB V, D and J references with MiTCR v1.1. Only V-J combinations with frequency above 0.0001 were analysed, covering 98% to 99.2% of repertoires. For each V-J combination, a TCR clonal expansion and chaos score was defined as F50 clonal expansion divided by the chaos observed in the TCRdist matrix. Features were reduced by Welch's t-statistics and random forest to approximately 13 V-J combinations, which fed a naive Bayes classifier. The Morisita-Horn index was used to measure how similar the thyroid and blood repertoires were. Starting from the raw public reads, TCRdb applied fastp trimming at Q25, assembled clones with MiXCR and retained in-frame beta chains. Merged by CDR3 protein, the rows form single entries marked with the most common genes and DNA. Clone size and V and J calls follow TCRdb, not the original study. This sample comprises about 700,000 distinct CDR3 sequences, roughly 40% of them detected only once. The ten largest clonotypes hold approximately 46% of the sample.

This clonotype occurred a few times. Its antigen is still unknown. Base qualities are not provided; no much larger clone lies one nucleotide away. Reading the germline V gene (reference sequence) gives CDR1 LNHDA and CDR2 SQIVND. Including cysteine and phenylalanine, the CDR3 has 17 amino acids. The only DNA kept is the CDR3, 51 bases in frame from the first base. V and J lose 1 base and 7 bases, and a span of 22 bases separates them. The rearranged segments are TRBV19 and TRBJ1-2, with a weak D call of TRBD1 (5 bases match). The source material was peripheral blood. This receptor was obtained from an adult man with Graves' ophthalmopathy. The DNA reads TGTGCCAGTAGTATAGGTTTTCGGCTGGGGCACCTACTTGGCTACACCTTC. It translates as CASSIGFRLGHLLGYTF.